This entry concerns a single TCR beta chain. These data originate in a study of OX40 agonist ivuxolimab in advanced cancers. TCRdb keeps only in-frame clones here, not all; method: immunoSEQ multiplex PCR. Seen here are about 90,000 clones, about 90% observed once, and the top ten hold under 2%. Material: CD4+ or CD8+ T cells sorted from blood, obtained in a trial of the OX40 agonist ivuxolimab. This clonotype originated in an adult with an advanced solid tumor such as melanoma, head and neck, liver or kidney cancer.

The CDR3 protein is CASSLGDRVTDTQYF. The CDR3 nucleotides read TGCGCCAGCAGCTTGGGGGACAGGGTGACAGATACGCAGTATTTT. The V gene is TRBV5-1, the J gene TRBJ2-3, with 9 positions matching TRBD1. The CDR3 has 15 amino acids. V dropped 0 bases and J dropped 3; count of bases not matched to a gene: 2. Germline V gene sequence: CDR1 SGHRS, CDR2 YFSETQ.